The T cell receptor (beta chain) under discussion was sequenced for a study of T-cell memory formation after mild COVID-19 (dated by TCRdb to about 2021). With respect to the entire study: TCR sequence clusters from the two donors were found to be largely donor specific. Two young, previously healthy adult volunteers made up the cohort, one male and one female. Longitudinal TCRalpha and TCRbeta repertoire sequencing tracked T-cell clones expanding and contracting after mild COVID-19 in two donors.

Overall study outcomes, separate from this receptor: Balanced CD4/CD8 phenotypes were observed for clones contracting from day 15 to 85, whereas a bias towards CD4+ was observed for a second wave of clones expanding from day 15 to 37. Contracting CD4+ clones appeared mostly in the CM and EM memory subsets, whereas CD8+ clones were enriched in EMRA. The second-wave clones that peaked on day 37 were not confirmed to be SARS-CoV-2 specific. Some responding clones were found in pre-infection memory, which suggests that pre-existing cross-reactive memory T cells took part in the SARS-CoV-2 response. Only a couple of mild cases were covered in the study, and larger cohorts including severe cases with pre-infection samples were considered necessary.

This clonotype was seen a few times. What this receptor recognizes is not known. Base qualities were left out, and no much larger clone turns up one base away. The data were produced on an Illumina NovaSeq 6000. Using 5'RACE with constant-segment primers, TCRalpha and TCRbeta cDNA libraries were constructed, with sample barcodes and unique molecular identifiers added in the process. Trizol reagent was used to extract RNA from every sample. Libraries were amplified in two PCR steps, with a second sample barcode and Illumina TruSeq adapters added in the second step. Libraries were sequenced on an Illumina NovaSeq with 2 x 150 bp paired-end reads. From the authors' description of their analysis: Reads were demultiplexed and collapsed into UMI-guided consensus sequences with migec v1.2.7. Using mixcr v2.1.11, UMI consensuses were aligned to TRA and TRB V and J templates and then assembled into clonotypes. Clonotypes were classified as expanded or contracted when called significant by both edgeR and NoisET, with noise models trained on biological replicates. For edgeR calls, the thresholds were a false discovery rate-adjusted p below 0.01 and a log2 fold-change of 1. As an exploratory analysis of dynamics, max-normalized trajectories of the 1000 most abundant clonotypes were examined by PCA with hierarchical clustering. Each responding clone was given a CD4 or CD8 phenotype based on the CD4+ and CD8+ repertoires, which had been sequenced separately. TCRdb ran its own pipeline on the public reads, namely fastp trimming at Q25 and MiXCR clone calling, and kept in-frame beta chains. Rows are unified per CDR3 protein, each entry keeping the most common DNA and genes. The V and J calls were not made by the authors but by TCRdb's processing. The sample profile shows fewer than 450,000 distinct CDR3 sequences; around 24% of them were found once. The ten largest make up roughly 9.7% of the sample.

Ficoll-Paque density gradient centrifugation was the method used to isolate PBMCs. The source is an adult woman who had mild COVID-19 (a few samples of this study predate the infection). The sample titles of this study are shuffled in the database, so cell type and time point are left out; the donor was told from shared clones. The specimen was PBMCs or a T cell subset sorted from them (not recorded which).

The nucleotide sequence is given as TGTGCCAGCAGCTTACCCCCGGACTCGGCAGATACGCAGTATTTT. Its translation reads: CASSLPPDSADTQYF. Here the chain combines TRBV7-2 and TRBJ2-3; D gene: possibly TRBD2, on 5 matching bases. From the cysteine up to the phenylalanine, the CDR3 has a length of 15 residues. Left in the record is the CDR3 DNA by itself, 45 bases read in frame from the first base. In the germline V gene, CDR1 corresponds to SGHTA and CDR2 to FQGNSA. V and J are truncated by 2 bases and 4 bases respectively, leaving an intervening sequence of 13 bases.